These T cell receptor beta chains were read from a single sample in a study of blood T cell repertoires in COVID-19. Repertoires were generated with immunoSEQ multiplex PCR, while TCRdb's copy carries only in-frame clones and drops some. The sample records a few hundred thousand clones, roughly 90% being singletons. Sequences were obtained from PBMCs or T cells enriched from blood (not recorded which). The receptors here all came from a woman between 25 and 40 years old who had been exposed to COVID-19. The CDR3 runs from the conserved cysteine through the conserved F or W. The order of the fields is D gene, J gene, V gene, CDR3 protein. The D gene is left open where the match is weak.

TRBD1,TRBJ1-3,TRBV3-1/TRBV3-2,CASSRGQGADTIYF
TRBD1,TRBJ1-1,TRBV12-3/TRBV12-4,CASRPTGGSEAFF
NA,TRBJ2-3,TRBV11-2,CASSLGTAGLTDTQYF
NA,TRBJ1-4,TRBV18,CASSPGAETNEKLFF
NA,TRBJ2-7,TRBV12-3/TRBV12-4,CASSWGLAYEQYF
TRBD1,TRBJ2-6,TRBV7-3,CASSPKFKTGGQLSGANVLTF
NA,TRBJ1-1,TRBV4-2,CASKQGTEAFF
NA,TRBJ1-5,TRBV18,CASSTLGGVSNQPQHF
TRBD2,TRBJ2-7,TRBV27,CASSLKVGWTSRTYEQYF
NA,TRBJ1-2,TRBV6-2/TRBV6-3,CASSAGTGLRGYTF
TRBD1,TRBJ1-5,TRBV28,CASSSQGKNQPQHF
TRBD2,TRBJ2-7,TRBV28,CASSLLAPSSGSYYEQYF
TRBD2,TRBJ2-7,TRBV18,CASSPGTSGTYEQYF
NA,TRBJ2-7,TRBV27,CASSFSPDGSEQYF
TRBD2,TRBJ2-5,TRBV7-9,CAGRLAGAETQYF
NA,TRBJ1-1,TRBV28,CATSLWREGTEAFF
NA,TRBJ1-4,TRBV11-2,CASRHSGGYEKLFF
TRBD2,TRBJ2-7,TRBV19,CASSGTSGPVDEQYF
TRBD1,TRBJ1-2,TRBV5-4,CASSPGQEKYGYTF
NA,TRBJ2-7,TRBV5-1,CASWDTRKGAYEQYF
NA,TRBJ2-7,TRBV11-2,CASSLNAVQGREQYF
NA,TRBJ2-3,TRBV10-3,CAISEDSPDTQYF
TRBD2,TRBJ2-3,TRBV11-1,CASSWGLAGPDTQYF
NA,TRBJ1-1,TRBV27,CASSLSWEVTEAFF
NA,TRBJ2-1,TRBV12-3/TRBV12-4,CASSFSPGEQFF
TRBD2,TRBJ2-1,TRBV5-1,CASSFTSGSSYNEQFF